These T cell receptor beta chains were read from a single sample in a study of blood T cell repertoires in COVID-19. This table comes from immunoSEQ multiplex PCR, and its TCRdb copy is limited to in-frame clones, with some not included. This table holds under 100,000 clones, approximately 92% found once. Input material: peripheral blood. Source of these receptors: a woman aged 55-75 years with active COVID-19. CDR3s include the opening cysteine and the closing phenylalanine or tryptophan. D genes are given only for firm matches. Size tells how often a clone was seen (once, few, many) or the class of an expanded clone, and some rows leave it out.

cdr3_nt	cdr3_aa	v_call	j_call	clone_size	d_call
TGTGCCACCAGCCAGAGGAGGGGGCAGGTCTATGGCTACACCTTC	CATSQRRGQVYGYTF	TRBV15	TRBJ1-2	NA	TRBD1
TGTGCCAGCAGCCAATTCTTATCCGTCCTTAATGAAAAACTGTTTTTT	CASSQFLSVLNEKLFF	TRBV3-1/TRBV3-2	TRBJ1-4	once	NA
TGTGCCAGCAGTTACGCGGGGGGATGGTACAATGAGCAGTTCTTC	CASSYAGGWYNEQFF	TRBV6-2/TRBV6-3	TRBJ2-1	NA	TRBD2
TGTGCTAGTGGTTTGCGAGCGGGAGTGGTTTTTGAGCAGTTCTTC	CASGLRAGVVFEQFF	TRBV12-5	TRBJ2-1	few	TRBD2
TGTGCCATCAGTGAGTCATTGGGCAGGGGGCTTTCACCCCTCCACTTT	CAISESLGRGLSPLHF	TRBV10-3	TRBJ1-6	NA	TRBD1
TGTGCCAGGAGGGATCCTAGGGCATCCTACAATGAGCAGTTCTTC	CARRDPRASYNEQFF	TRBV19	TRBJ2-1	NA	NA
TGTGCCAGCAGTTTGCGGGGGCGTCTCAATGAGCAGTTCTTC	CASSLRGRLNEQFF	TRBV28	TRBJ2-1	NA	NA
TGTGCCAGCAGTGATACGGACAGGGGCACTGAAGCTTTCTTT	CASSDTDRGTEAFF	TRBV6-4	TRBJ1-1	NA	TRBD1
TGTGCCAGCAGTCCCCTGCCGCCGGAGGCTTATGGCAATCAGCCCCAGCATTTT	CASSPLPPEAYGNQPQHF	TRBV6-2/TRBV6-3	TRBJ1-5	NA	NA
TGTGCCAGCACGGGGGACAGGGAATTCCGTAACTATGGCTACACCTTC	CASTGDREFRNYGYTF	TRBV6-6	TRBJ1-2	once	TRBD1
TGTGCCACCAGCAGACAAGGACAGAAGAACACTGAAGCTTTCTTT	CATSRQGQKNTEAFF	TRBV15	TRBJ1-1	once	NA
TGTGCCACCAGTGATCTTCGGACTAGCGGGTTCTACAATGAGCAGTTCTTC	CATSDLRTSGFYNEQFF	TRBV24-1	TRBJ2-1	NA	TRBD2
TGTGCCAGCAGTTCACAGGGGGTCGGTCAGCCCCAGCATTTT	CASSSQGVGQPQHF	TRBV7-2	TRBJ1-5	NA	TRBD1
TGTGCCAGCAGCTCTACTAGACAAGAGACCCAGTACTTC	CASSSTRQETQYF	TRBV12-3/TRBV12-4	TRBJ2-5	NA	NA
TGTGCCAGCAGCTCCGGGACTCCCTCCTACAATGAGCAGTTCTTC	CASSSGTPSYNEQFF	TRBV7-2	TRBJ2-1	NA	NA
TGTGCCAGCAGCGTCTATTCCCGACTCGACTCCTACAATGAGCAGTTCTTC	CASSVYSRLDSYNEQFF	TRBV9	TRBJ2-1	once	NA
TGTGCCAGCAGCCTACAGGGGGGGTCCTACGAGCAGTACTTC	CASSLQGGSYEQYF	TRBV28	TRBJ2-7	NA	NA
TGCGCCAGCAGCTTGGGTAGCGGGGGGCCCAACACCGGGGAGCTGTTTTTT	CASSLGSGGPNTGELFF	TRBV5-1	TRBJ2-2	NA	TRBD2
TGTGCCAGCAGGCCTACAGGGGCCTACACAGATACGCAGTATTTT	CASRPTGAYTDTQYF	TRBV6-5	TRBJ2-3	once	TRBD1
TGTGCCAGCAGCCATTATTCCGGGACTAGCGGGAGAACGACCTACGAGCAGTACTTC	CASSHYSGTSGRTTYEQYF	TRBV4-2	TRBJ2-7	NA	TRBD2
TGTGCCAGTAGTATAGAGGAGGGTACCACCTACAATGAGCAGTTCTTC	CASSIEEGTTYNEQFF	TRBV19	TRBJ2-1	once	NA
TGTGCCAGCTCACCCTCCGGGACAGGGTATCCACCCCTCCACTTT	CASSPSGTGYPPLHF	TRBV18	TRBJ1-6	NA	TRBD1
TGTGCCAGCAGCTTAAAGGGGGGGCATGGCTACACCTTC	CASSLKGGHGYTF	TRBV5-6	TRBJ1-2	NA	NA
TGTGCCAGCAGCCTGACAGGGGTTGGAGAGACCCAGTACTTC	CASSLTGVGETQYF	TRBV5-4	TRBJ2-5	NA	TRBD1
TGTGCCACCAGGGGGGTAGCGGCTAACACCGGGGAGCTGTTTTTT	CATRGVAANTGELFF	TRBV24-1	TRBJ2-2	NA	NA
TGTGCCAGCACCCTTCTAGCCAGGGGGGCAGGGGACACTGAAGCTTTCTTT	CASTLLARGAGDTEAFF	TRBV28	TRBJ1-1	NA	TRBD1
TGTGCCAGCAGTCCCGGGTCGACAGGTAACTCTGGAAACACCATATATTTT	CASSPGSTGNSGNTIYF	TRBV28	TRBJ1-3	NA	NA
TGTGCCAGCAGTTACTCGTTTTTAGCAGCAAACACTGAAGCTTTCTTT	CASSYSFLAANTEAFF	TRBV6-5	TRBJ1-1	once	NA
TGCGCCAGCAGCTCCAGTCCGGGGTCTACCCTCCACTTT	CASSSSPGSTLHF	TRBV5-1	TRBJ1-6	few	NA
TGCGCCAGCAGCCAAGATGGGCCGGGGGGGAACATTCAGTACTTC	CASSQDGPGGNIQYF	TRBV4-1	TRBJ2-4	NA	TRBD2
TGTGCCAGCAGTGCAGACAGGGGGCTTGGCTACACCTTC	CASSADRGLGYTF	TRBV25-1	TRBJ1-2	once	TRBD1
TGTGCCACCAGTCCGGACAAGGGCTATGGCTACACCTTC	CATSPDKGYGYTF	TRBV24-1	TRBJ1-2	once	NA
TGTGCCAGCAGTTTAGTCAGCTACAATGAGCAGTTCTTC	CASSLVSYNEQFF	TRBV28	TRBJ2-1	NA	NA